These 30 T cell receptor beta chains originate from one sample sequenced in a study of identical twins. TCRdb passed the 5' RACE reads through MiXCR, listing each CDR3 protein once. The repertoire consists of about 570,000 distinct CDR3 sequences, with approximately 10% occurring once and the leading ten covering around 3.1%. These data were also filed under a second study, of yellow fever vaccine responses in identical twins.

The sample consisted of PBMCs. The source of these receptors is a woman between 18 and 29 years old in good health.

The genes are TRBV10-3 and TRBJ2-1; 11 nucleotides agree with TRBD2. This CDR3 spans 13 amino acids. Germline-derived CDR1 and CDR2 are ENHRY and SYGVKD. After removal of 10 bases from V and 7 bases from J, the junction contained 6 bases not matched to a gene. In DNA, the CDR3 is TGTGCCAATAGCGGGGGGGCGTTAAATGAGCAGTTCTTC. It translates to CANSGGALNEQFF.

This clonotype appeared a few times. The gene calls are TRBV28 and TRBJ1-6; no definite D call. Looked up from germline, CDR1 is MDHEN and CDR2 is SYDVKM. The CDR3 extends over 13 amino acids. Trimming pared 3 bases from V and 9 bases from J, leaving 9 bases between. CDR3 bases: TGTGCCAGCAGTTTTCTCGGGTTTTCACCCCTCCACTTT. It is translated as CASSFLGFSPLHF.

This clonotype was seen at least ten times. This chain's CDR3 is CASSQDPLAGPDTQYF. The DNA of the CDR3 is TGTGCCAGCAGCCAAGATCCACTAGCGGGGCCAGATACGCAGTATTTT. The chain joins TRBV3-1 to TRBJ2-3; TRBD2 agrees at 10 bases. Germline loops: CDR1 LGHDT, CDR2 YNNKEL (reference sequence). The CDR3 loop spans 16 amino acids. The V segment lost 0 bases and the J segment 4 bases; nucleotides outside the gene matches: 4.

This clonotype came up a few times. The gene calls are TRBV20-1 and TRBJ2-2; D gene unclear. CDR1 DFQATT and CDR2 SNEGSKA come from the germline V gene (reference sequence). Deletions cut 6 bases from V and 6 bases from J, with 26 bases between. The CDR3 is made up of 17 amino acids. The CDR3 nucleotides are TGCAGTGCCAGGCGGTTAGCCCAAGGAGTTGGTGCCGGGGAGCTGTTTTTT. Its translation is CSARRLAQGVGAGELFF.

This clonotype showed up many times. V gene TRBV7-9 combines with J gene TRBJ2-3, with 9 bases identical to TRBD2. With V trimmed by 0 bases and J by 5 bases, 6 bases remained unmatched. CDR3 length equals 16 residues. Germline values: CDR1 SEHNR, CDR2 FQNEAQ (reference sequence). The CDR3 nucleotides read TGTGCCAGCAGCTTAGCCGGCGGGAGGGCCGAAGATACGCAGTATTTT. Amino acid sequence: CASSLAGGRAEDTQYF.

This clonotype was observed a handful of times. V is TRBV20-1 and J is TRBJ2-6; D is ambiguous. The CDR3 has 11 amino acids. From germline, CDR1 is DFQATT and CDR2 SNEGSKA (reference sequence). Trimming took off 8 bases at V and 5 bases at J, with 7 bases between the two ends. The CDR3 bases are TGCAGTAGTACGAGGGCCAACGTCCTGACTTTC. This gives the protein CSSTRANVLTF.

This clonotype was picked up many times. CDR3 residues: CASSFYGGQNNYEQYF. Here the CDR3 DNA reads TGTGCCAGCAGTTTCTATGGGGGGCAGAACAACTACGAGCAGTACTTC. The chain is built from TRBV7-9 and TRBJ2-7, with D perhaps given as TRBD1 or TRBD2 (6 bases each). V was trimmed by 6 bases and J by 3 bases, leaving 21 bases between them. Germline values: CDR1 SEHNR, CDR2 FQNEAQ (reference sequence). The CDR3 totals 16 residues.

The chain is built from TRBV11-2 and TRBJ2-3, with TRBD1 identical over 8 bases. Germline values: CDR1 SGHAT, CDR2 FQNNGV. Germline trimming cut 1 base from V and 8 bases from J; bases unmatched to any gene: 8. The CDR3 contains 15 residues. The CDR3 DNA follows: TGTGCCAGCAGCTTAGGGCAGGGGGCGAGTGGTACGCAGTATTTT. The encoded protein is CASSLGQGASGTQYF.

The V gene is TRBV9, the J gene TRBJ2-7; 8 bases match TRBD1. This CDR3 contains 13 residues. Germline lookup yields CDR1 SGDLS and CDR2 YYNGEE. Trimming took 4 bases from V and 3 from J; bases not matched to a gene: 3. Here the CDR3 DNA reads TGTGCCAGCAGCACAGGGGGTGGCTACGAGCAGTACTTC. Translation gives CASSTGGGYEQYF. The full variable domain, with the rest looked up from reference TRBV9 and TRBJ2-7, is DSGVTQTPKHLITATGQRVTLRCSPRSGDLSVYWYQQSLDQGLQFLIQYYNGEERAKGNILERFSAQQFPDLHSELNLSSLELGDSALYFCASSTGGGYEQYFGPGTRLTVT.

In its sample, this clonotype was seen many times. This chain uses TRBV7-9 with TRBJ2-3; D may be TRBD1 (6 bases). Germline-derived CDR1 and CDR2 are SEHNR and FQNEAQ (reference sequence). The CDR3 has 15 residues. The V gene lost 1 base and the J gene lost 3 bases, with 11 bases spanning the gap. CDR3 coding DNA: TGTGCCAGCAGCTTAGGGACAGAGGGGACAGATACGCAGTATTTT. As protein: CASSLGTEGTDTQYF.

This clonotype was picked up a small number of times. V gene TRBV23-1 combines with J gene TRBJ2-2; D not resolved. TRBV23-1 is flagged as an ORF with uncertain function. The CDR3 covers 15 residues. V lost 2 bases and J 1 base, leaving 8 bases between the germline ends. The DNA for the CDR3 is TGCGCCAGCAGTCAACCTGGAATGAACACCGGGGAGCTGTTTTTT. This sequence encodes CASSQPGMNTGELFF.

This clonotype has a handful of counts. The chain is built from TRBV20-1 and TRBJ2-1, with 8 bases fitting TRBD2. V was clipped by 3 bases and J by 13 bases; unmatched bases: 11. Germline V lookup: CDR1 DFQATT, CDR2 SNEGSKA (reference sequence). The CDR3 spans 13 residues. The CDR3 here is CSASVVVLAEQFF. Here the CDR3 DNA reads TGCAGTGCTAGTGTGGTAGTACTAGCGGAACAGTTCTTC.

The J gene is TRBJ2-1, the V gene TRBV18; 10 nucleotides align to TRBD2. Germline V CDR1 and CDR2: KGHSH, LQKENI. This CDR3 has 16 residues. After removal of 6 bases from V and 4 bases from J, the junction contained 9 bases not matched to a gene. The CDR3 sequence: CASSQASGSAYNEQFF. CDR3 nucleotide sequence: TGTGCCAGCTCCCAAGCTAGCGGGAGTGCATACAATGAGCAGTTCTTC.

V gene TRBV5-5 combines with J gene TRBJ1-4; D ambiguous. The germline CDR1 and CDR2 sequences are SGHKS and YYEKEE (reference sequence). With 4 bases removed from V and 10 bases from J, the gap between germline ends came to 11 bases. The CDR3 loop spans 12 amino acids. For the CDR3, the DNA is TGTGCCAGCAGCGTAGAAAGTGGAAAACTGTTTTTT. It encodes CASSVESGKLFF.

This clonotype was counted many times. CDR3 coding DNA: TGTGCCAGGAGAACAGGGGGCCCCTACGAGCAGTACTTC. The encoded protein is CARRTGGPYEQYF. V gene TRBV18 combines with J gene TRBJ2-7, with TRBD1 identical over 9 bases. The J segment lost 2 bases and the V segment lost 9 bases, leaving 5 bases of the junction unmatched. The CDR3 runs to 13 residues. CDR1 is KGHSH, CDR2 LQKENI, per germline.

This clonotype was observed at least ten times. The chain links TRBV18 to TRBJ2-7; 11 bases fit TRBD1. J was trimmed by 5 bases and V by 4 bases; bases with no gene match: 4. CDR1 and CDR2 (germline): KGHSH, LQKENI. CDR3 length: 14 residues. CDR3: CASSRDRGMDEQYF. The CDR3 nucleotides are TGTGCCAGCTCACGGGACAGGGGGATGGACGAGCAGTACTTC.

This clonotype was counted only a few times. The gene calls are TRBV6-1 and TRBJ2-7, with D hard to call. Trimming removed 2 bases at V and 0 bases at J, with 8 bases between. CDR3 length equals 14 residues. Germline assignment: CDR1 MNHNS and CDR2 SASEGT. CDR3 nucleotides: TGTGCCAGCAGTGAACAGGAGAGCTCCTACGAGCAGTACTTC. It encodes CASSEQESSYEQYF.

There are many counts of this clonotype. V usage is TRBV6-2 or TRBV6-3 and J usage is TRBJ2-7; 10 nucleotides align to TRBD2. Trimming at V came to 6 bases and at J to 2 bases, leaving 7 bases not matched to a gene. Germline assignment: CDR1 MNHEY and CDR2 SVGEGT. CDR3 length: 15 residues. This CDR3 reads CASSPEGTSAYEQYF. The CDR3 bases are TGTGCCAGCAGCCCAGAAGGGACTAGCGCCTACGAGCAGTACTTC.

This clonotype was counted a few times. The gene calls are TRBV27 and TRBJ2-2; the D is unclear. CDR1 is MNHEY, CDR2 SMNVEV, per germline (reference sequence). The V end lost 6 bases, the J end lost 4 bases, and 18 bases lay between the germline ends. This CDR3 has 16 residues. This CDR3 is CASSSPGPRGTGELFF. CDR3 coding DNA: TGTGCCAGCAGCTCTCCCGGGCCGCGAGGCACCGGGGAGCTGTTTTTT.

The chain joins TRBV30 to TRBJ2-7; no reliable D call. Germline V gene sequence: CDR1 GTSNPN, CDR2 SVGIG (reference sequence). With 4 bases removed from V and 2 bases from J, the gap between germline ends came to 9 bases. The CDR3 loop spans 12 amino acids. The chain's CDR3 is CAWTENTYEQYF. The CDR3 DNA reads as TGTGCCTGGACAGAGAATACCTACGAGCAGTACTTC.

This clonotype was detected only a few times. The V gene is TRBV24-1, the J gene TRBJ2-7; possibly TRBD2 for D (5 bases). In germline, CDR1 is KGHDR, CDR2 SFDVKD. This CDR3 contains 15 residues. Trimming took 4 bases from V and 0 from J, leaving 12 bases between them. The CDR3 loop reads CATSDPDYNSYEQYF. CDR3 nucleotide sequence: TGTGCCACCAGTGACCCAGACTACAACTCCTACGAGCAGTACTTC.

This clonotype has a handful of counts. The chain uses TRBV6-2 or TRBV6-3 and TRBJ2-3; either TRBD1 or TRBD2 may supply D (5 bases each). The CDR3 length is 15 residues. CDR1 is MNHEY and CDR2 is SVGEGT in the germline V gene. The ends were cut back, 5 bases at V and 5 bases at J, with 17 bases in the middle. CDR3 nucleotides: TGTGCCAGCAGTCCCGCCGTTCAGGGAGAAGATACGCAGTATTTT. The encoded protein is CASSPAVQGEDTQYF.

This chain connects TRBV6-6 to TRBJ2-5; tentative D call: TRBD1 (5 bases). CDR3 size: 13 residues. The germline V and J ends were trimmed by 7 bases and 1 base, with 10 bases remaining between them. Germline CDR1 and CDR2: MNHNY and SVGAGI (reference sequence). Written as DNA, the CDR3 is TGTGCCAGCAATCAGGGCACCCAAGAGACCCAGTACTTC. Its translation is CASNQGTQETQYF.

This clonotype was picked up many times. Here the CDR3 reads CASREGDEQFF. The CDR3 nucleotides are TGTGCCAGCAGGGAGGGGGATGAGCAGTTCTTC. The V gene is TRBV5-4, the J gene TRBJ2-1, with D possibly being TRBD1 or TRBD2 (6 bases each). There are 11 residues in the CDR3. V dropped 5 bases and J dropped 8 bases, with 8 bases sitting between them. The V gene's germline CDR1 is SGHNT and CDR2 YYREEE (reference sequence).

The rearrangement uses TRBV27 and TRBJ2-3; 9 bases agree with TRBD2. Germline CDR1 is MNHEY and CDR2 is SMNVEV (reference sequence). There are 14 residues in the CDR3. V lost 5 bases to trimming and J lost 7 bases; unmatched junction nucleotides: 7. The CDR3 here is CASSIAGAENTQYF. DNA for the CDR3: TGTGCCAGCAGTATAGCGGGAGCCGAGAATACGCAGTATTTT.

The chain links TRBV21-1 to TRBJ1-6. TRBV21-1 represents a pseudogene. The CDR3 sequence is 14 residues long. This CDR3 reads CATEDFSYNSPLHF. Written as DNA, the CDR3 is TGTGCCACGGAGGATTTCAGCTATAATTCACCCCTCCACTTT.

This clonotype came up many times. V is TRBV10-3 and J is TRBJ2-1; unclear D gene. This CDR3 is built from 15 residues. V lost 0 bases and J 4 bases, leaving 10 bases between the germline ends. Per the germline V gene, CDR1 is ENHRY and CDR2 is SYGVKD. The chain's CDR3 is CAISESTAGYNEQFF. The DNA of the CDR3 is TGTGCCATCAGTGAGTCGACCGCAGGTTACAATGAGCAGTTCTTC.

J is TRBJ2-1 and V is TRBV11-2; D might be TRBD1 or TRBD2, each matching 6 bases. Germline values: CDR1 SGHAT, CDR2 FQNNGV. This CDR3 is built from 16 residues. The V and J ends lost 5 bases and 11 bases respectively, with 25 bases between them. This chain's CDR3 is CASSPELRGVATQQFF. The CDR3 nucleotides are TGTGCCAGCAGCCCAGAGTTGAGGGGGGTTGCGACACAGCAGTTCTTC.

This clonotype was counted ten times or more. The chain has TRBV20-1 and TRBJ2-7, with TRBD2 identical over 14 bases. The CDR3 length is 13 residues. The ends lost 6 bases at V and 6 bases at J; junction bases unmatched: 4. Germline V CDR1 and CDR2: DFQATT, SNEGSKA (reference sequence). CDR3 DNA: TGCAGTGCCCGACTAGCGGGAGGGTCCGAGCAGTACTTC. Translation gives CSARLAGGSEQYF.

CDR3: CASRGRLAGGYEQFF. CDR3 DNA sequence: TGTGCCAGCAGGGGAAGGCTAGCGGGGGGGTATGAGCAGTTCTTC. The gene calls are TRBV27 and TRBJ2-1; TRBD2 matches 12 bases. This CDR3 has 15 residues. The J segment lost 8 bases and the V segment lost 6 bases, leaving 8 bases of the junction unmatched. Germline loops: CDR1 MNHEY, CDR2 SMNVEV (reference sequence).